This T cell receptor (beta chain) emerged from a study of blood T cell repertoires in COVID-19. About the research overall: T cells, B-cell-depleted T cells, or PBMCs supplied cDNA or gDNA.

This CDR3 has 14 residues. Trimming removed 7 bases from V and 5 bases from J, with 15 bases in between. From germline, CDR1 is LNHDA and CDR2 SQIVND (reference sequence). This clone was detected a few times. In the authors' methods: Amplified reference gene primers provided the basis for estimating nucleated cell counts. Sequencing used immunoSEQ multiplex PCR; TCRdb keeps in-frame clones, though not all of them. V, J and clone size are those of that table, while D and trimming were read from the DNA. This sample has about 170,000 clones, with around nine tenths found just once. The chain recombines TRBV19 with TRBJ1-5, with no clear D. The specimen sequenced was peripheral blood. The sequence was collected from a man between 65 and 80 years old with acute or convalescent COVID-19. The CDR3 sequence: CASIGRTIDQPQHF. Written as DNA, the CDR3 is TGTGCCAGTATTGGGAGGACTATCGATCAGCCCCAGCATTTT.